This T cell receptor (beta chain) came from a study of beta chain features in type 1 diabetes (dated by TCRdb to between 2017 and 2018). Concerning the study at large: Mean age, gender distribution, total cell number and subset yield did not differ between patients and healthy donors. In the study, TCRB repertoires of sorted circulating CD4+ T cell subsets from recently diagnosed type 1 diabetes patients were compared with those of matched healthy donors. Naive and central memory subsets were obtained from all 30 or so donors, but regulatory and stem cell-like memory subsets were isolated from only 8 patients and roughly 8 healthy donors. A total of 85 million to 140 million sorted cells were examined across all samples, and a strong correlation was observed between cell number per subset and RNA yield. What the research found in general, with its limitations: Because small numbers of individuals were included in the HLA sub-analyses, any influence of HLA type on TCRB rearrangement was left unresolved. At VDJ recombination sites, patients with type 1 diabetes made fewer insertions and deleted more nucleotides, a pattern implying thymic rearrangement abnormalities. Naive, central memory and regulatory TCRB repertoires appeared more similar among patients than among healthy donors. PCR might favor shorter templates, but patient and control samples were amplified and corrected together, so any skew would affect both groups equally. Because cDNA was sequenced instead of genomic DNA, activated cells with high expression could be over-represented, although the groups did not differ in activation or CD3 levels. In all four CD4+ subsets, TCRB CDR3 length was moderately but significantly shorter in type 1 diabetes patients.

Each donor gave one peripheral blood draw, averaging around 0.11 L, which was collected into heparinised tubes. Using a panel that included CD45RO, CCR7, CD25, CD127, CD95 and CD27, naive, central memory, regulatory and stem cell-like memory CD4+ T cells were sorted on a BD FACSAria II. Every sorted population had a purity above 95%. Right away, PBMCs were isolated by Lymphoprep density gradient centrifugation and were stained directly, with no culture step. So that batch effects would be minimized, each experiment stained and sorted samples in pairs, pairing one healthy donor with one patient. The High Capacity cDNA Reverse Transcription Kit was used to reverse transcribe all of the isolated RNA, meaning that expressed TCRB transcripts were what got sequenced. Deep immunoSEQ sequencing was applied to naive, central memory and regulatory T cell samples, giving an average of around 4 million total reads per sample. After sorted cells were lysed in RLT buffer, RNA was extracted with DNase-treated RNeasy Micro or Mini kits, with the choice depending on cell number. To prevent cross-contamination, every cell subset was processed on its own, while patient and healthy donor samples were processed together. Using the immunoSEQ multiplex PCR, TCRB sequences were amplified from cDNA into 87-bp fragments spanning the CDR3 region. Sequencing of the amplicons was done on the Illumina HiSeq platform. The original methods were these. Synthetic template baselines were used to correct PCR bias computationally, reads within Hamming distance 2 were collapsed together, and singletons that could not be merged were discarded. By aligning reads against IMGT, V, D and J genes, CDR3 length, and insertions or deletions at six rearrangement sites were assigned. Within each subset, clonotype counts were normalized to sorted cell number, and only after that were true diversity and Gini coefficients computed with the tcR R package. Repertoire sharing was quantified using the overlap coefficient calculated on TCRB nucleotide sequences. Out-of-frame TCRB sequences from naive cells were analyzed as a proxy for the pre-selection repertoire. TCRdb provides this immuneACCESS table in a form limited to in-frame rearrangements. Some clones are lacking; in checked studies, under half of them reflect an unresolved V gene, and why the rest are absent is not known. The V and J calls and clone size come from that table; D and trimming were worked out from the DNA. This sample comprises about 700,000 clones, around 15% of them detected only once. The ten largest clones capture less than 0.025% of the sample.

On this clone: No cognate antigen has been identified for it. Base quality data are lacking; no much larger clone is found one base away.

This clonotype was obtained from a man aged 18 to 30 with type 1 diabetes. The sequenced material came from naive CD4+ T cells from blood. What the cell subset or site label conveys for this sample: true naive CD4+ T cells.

The CDR3 reads as follows: CASSPTGGGETQYF. The sequenced DNA is TGTGCCAGCAGCCCGACAGGGGGCGGTGAGACCCAGTACTTC. The chain uses TRBV5-4 and TRBJ2-5; 10 central nucleotides agree with TRBD1. The junction shows trimming of 4 bases on V and 5 bases on J, and the gene matches do not reach 5 bases of it. There are 14 amino acids in the CDR3, from cysteine to phenylalanine inclusive. This entry keeps only the CDR3 DNA: 42 bases, framed from base 1. The CDR1 and CDR2 encoded by the germline V gene (reference sequence) are SGHNT and YYREEE.